The rows below give T cell receptor beta chains drawn from one sample of a study of blood T cell repertoires in COVID-19. Measured with immunoSEQ multiplex PCR; TCRdb has only the in-frame clones, and not every one. The sample has around 250,000 clones, about 90% seen once. Sample: PBMCs or T cells enriched from blood (not recorded which). These receptors were taken from a human donor in a cohort exposed to, infected with or recovered from COVID-19 (not recorded which). The donor label of this sample is uncertain. Both conserved end residues are part of each CDR3. The order of the fields is J gene, V gene, D gene, clone size, CDR3 DNA, CDR3 protein. D genes are given only for firm matches. Only some rows state a clone size, as once, few, many or a class for expanded clones.

>TRBJ2-7|TRBV9|.|.
TGTGCCAGCAATCGGGGGGCGAACTACGAGCAGTACTTC
CASNRGANYEQYF
>TRBJ1-1|TRBV29-1|.|.
TGCAGCGTTGATGGTCGGACAAAGGGGGGGCGCACTGAAGCTTTCTTT
CSVDGRTKGGRTEAFF
>TRBJ1-2|TRBV7-2|TRBD1|.
TGTGCCAGCAGCTTAGCGGAAAGGACAGGGTCCTATGGCTACACCTTC
CASSLAERTGSYGYTF
>TRBJ2-2|TRBV5-1|.|.
TGCGCCAGCAGCTTGAGAGAGACGAACACCGGGGAGCTGTTTTTT
CASSLRETNTGELFF
>TRBJ1-4|TRBV18|.|.
TGTGCCAGCTCACCCTCGAGAACAACTAATGAAAAACTGTTTTTT
CASSPSRTTNEKLFF
>TRBJ2-5|TRBV10-3|TRBD2|.
TGTGCCATCAAAGCGGGGGACCTCCAAGAGACCCAGTACTTC
CAIKAGDLQETQYF
>TRBJ1-6|TRBV5-1|TRBD1|.
TGCGCCAGCAGCCTGGGGACAGGGGATTCACCCCTCCACTTT
CASSLGTGDSPLHF
>TRBJ1-4|TRBV24-1|TRBD1|.
TGTGCCACCAGTGAGGGGCCGGGACAGGGGAAAGAAAAACTGTTTTTT
CATSEGPGQGKEKLFF
>TRBJ2-3|TRBV27|TRBD2|.
TGTGCCAGTCACAGACGGGGGGGCCCCACAGATACGCAGTATTTT
CASHRRGGPTDTQYF
>TRBJ2-7|TRBV30|.|.
TGTGCCTGGAGCGCTGACTCTTACGAGCAGTACTTC
CAWSADSYEQYF
>TRBJ2-1|TRBV5-1|TRBD2|.
TGCGCCAGCAGCTTGACTAGCGGGGGTGGCGAGCAGTTCTTC
CASSLTSGGGEQFF
>TRBJ1-5|TRBV27|.|.
TGTGCCAGCAGTTTATTCGGCAGCGTCTCTCAGCCCCAGCATTTT
CASSLFGSVSQPQHF
>TRBJ2-5|TRBV12-3/TRBV12-4|TRBD2|.
TGTGCCAGCAGTTTCATAGCGGGGGGGGCCCAGTACTTC
CASSFIAGGAQYF
>TRBJ1-6|TRBV7-9|.|.
TGTGCCAGCAGCCTCTCCGGCTCCTATAATTCACCCCTCCACTTT
CASSLSGSYNSPLHF
>TRBJ1-2|TRBV4-3|.|.
TGCGCCAGCAGCGTAGGGGCCATACCGTTGACTTGGCTAGGCTACACCTTC
CASSVGAIPLTWLGYTF
>TRBJ2-3|TRBV6-6|TRBD2|.
TGTGCCAGCACCGAGGGACTAGCGGGGGGGACAGATACGCAGTATTTT
CASTEGLAGGTDTQYF
>TRBJ1-5|TRBV5-6|TRBD1|.
TGTGCCAGCAGCTTGCGGGGACAGGGGACTGCGAATCAGCCCCAGCATTTT
CASSLRGQGTANQPQHF
>TRBJ1-2|TRBV11-2|.|.
TGTGCCAGCAGCTTTGGGCCAGAAACTAACTATGGCTACACCTTC
CASSFGPETNYGYTF
>TRBJ2-4|TRBV29-1|.|.
TGCAGCGTTGTGCGGGACGAGGGGGCCAAAAACATTCAGTACTTC
CSVVRDEGAKNIQYF
>TRBJ2-2|TRBV4-1|TRBD1|.
TGCGCCAGCAGCCGCTCGCAGGGGGTAATCGCCGGGGAGCTGTTTTTT
CASSRSQGVIAGELFF
>TRBJ2-1|TRBV5-4|TRBD2|.
TGTGCCAGCAGCTTACCTCCCGGGGGGAGAAATGAGCAGTTCTTC
CASSLPPGGRNEQFF
>TRBJ1-4|TRBV29-1|.|.
TGCAGCGCCCATGGGCAGGGAGGGGAAAAACTGTTTTTT
CSAHGQGGEKLFF
>TRBJ2-1|TRBV24-1|TRBD2|.
TGTGCCACCAGTGATTTGCAGCGGGGACGGAACAATGAGCAGTTCTTC
CATSDLQRGRNNEQFF
>TRBJ1-5|TRBV5-8|TRBD1|.
TGTGCCAGCAGCAACCCGGGACAGTCAATTTATAGCAATCAGCCCCAGCATTTT
CASSNPGQSIYSNQPQHF
>TRBJ1-1|TRBV5-1|TRBD1|.
TGCGCCAGCAGCCGCACAGGGGCCCTGAACACTGAAGCTTTCTTT
CASSRTGALNTEAFF
>TRBJ1-5|TRBV6-5|TRBD1|.
TGTGCCAGCAGTTACCTCGGACAGGGATGGCAGCCCCAGCATTTT
CASSYLGQGWQPQHF
>TRBJ1-1|TRBV12-5|.|.
TGTGCTAGTGGTTTCTTGACGGGGGCTGAAGCTTTCTTT
CASGFLTGAEAFF
>TRBJ2-5|TRBV7-2|TRBD2|.
TGTGCCAGCCGCCCTGGACTAGCATCAGAGACCCAGTACTTC
CASRPGLASETQYF
>TRBJ2-1|TRBV4-3|.|.
TGCGCCAGCAGCCAAGATTTCAGTCGGAGCTCCTACAATGAGCAGTTCTTC
CASSQDFSRSSYNEQFF
>TRBJ1-2|TRBV6-5|TRBD1|.
TGTGCCAGCAGTTCCTTGACAGGGCGTGGCTACACCTTC
CASSSLTGRGYTF
>TRBJ1-1|TRBV4-3|.|.
TGCGCCAGCAGTCAGGCCGGGGGTGAAGCTTTCTTT
CASSQAGGEAFF
>TRBJ2-7|TRBV12-3/TRBV12-4|TRBD1|.
TGTGCCAGCAGCAGGGGGTCCTACGAGCAGTACTTC
CASSRGSYEQYF
>TRBJ2-5|TRBV2|.|.
TGTGCCAGCACCGAGGAAGCGGAGACCCAGTACTTC
CASTEEAETQYF
>TRBJ1-4|TRBV19|.|.
TGTGCCAGTAGTATTGGAGGGAATAATGAAAAACTGTTTTTT
CASSIGGNNEKLFF
>TRBJ2-7|TRBV24-1|TRBD1|.
TGTGCCACCAGTAGAGGACAGGGGGGGTACGAGCAGTACTTC
CATSRGQGGYEQYF
>TRBJ2-4|TRBV6-5|TRBD2|.
TGTGCCAGCAGTTCGATGGGGGGGGGAAGGAGCATTCAGTACTTC
CASSSMGGGRSIQYF
>TRBJ1-4|TRBV9|.|.
TGTGCCAGCAGCGCGATGACAGGCCTTAATGAAAAACTGTTTTTT
CASSAMTGLNEKLFF
>TRBJ2-7|TRBV6-2/TRBV6-3|TRBD1|.
TGTGCCAGCAGTCCGACAGGGGGGATCTACGAGCAGTACTTC
CASSPTGGIYEQYF
>TRBJ2-1|TRBV10-3|TRBD1|.
TGTGCCACCTCGAAAGGGACAGGGGATGATGAGCAGTTCTTC
CATSKGTGDDEQFF
>TRBJ1-2|TRBV14|.|.
TGTGCCAGCAGCCCCACGACAGCAAACTATGGCTACACCTTC
CASSPTTANYGYTF
>TRBJ1-1|TRBV19|.|.
TGTGCCAGTAGTATCCGGCCAGGTTTGAACACTGAAGCTTTCTTT
CASSIRPGLNTEAFF
>TRBJ2-7|TRBV7-2|TRBD2|.
TGTGCCAGCAGACCTGTGGCGGGGGGATCTATCTACGAGCAGTACTTC
CASRPVAGGSIYEQYF
>TRBJ2-3|TRBV5-6|TRBD1|once
TGTGCCAGCAGACGCCGGGACAGGGCGCAGTATTTT
CASRRRDRAQYF
>TRBJ1-1|TRBV6-5|TRBD1|.
TGTGCCAGCAGCCGACAGGGCATGAACACTGAAGCTTTCTTT
CASSRQGMNTEAFF
>TRBJ2-7|TRBV7-2|.|.
TGTGCCAGCAGCTTAGCTTCCGGGGCCTACGAGCAGTACTTC
CASSLASGAYEQYF
>TRBJ1-1|TRBV7-8|.|.
TGTGCCAGCAGCTTATATTACACTGAAGCTTTCTTT
CASSLYYTEAFF
>TRBJ1-6|TRBV4-1|.|.
TGCGCCAGCAGCCAAGATCGGAGCATCTATAATTCACCCCTCCACTTT
CASSQDRSIYNSPLHF
>TRBJ1-5|TRBV24-1|.|medium-sized
TGTGCCACCAGTGTGTATAGCAATCAGCCCCAGCATTTT
CATSVYSNQPQHF
>TRBJ1-6|TRBV10-3|TRBD1|.
TGTGCCATCAGTACAGGGGTCAATTCACCCCTCCACTTT
CAISTGVNSPLHF
>TRBJ2-7|TRBV2|.|.
TGTGCCAGCAGTTTCCAGGGGGGAAACGAGCAGTACTTC
CASSFQGGNEQYF
>TRBJ1-6|TRBV5-1|TRBD1|.
TGCGCCAGCAGCGCAGGACAGGGTTTCTCACCCCTCCACTTT
CASSAGQGFSPLHF
>TRBJ2-1|TRBV9|.|.
TGTGCCAGCAGCGAAACCGGGACACCGAGCTCCTACAATGAGCAGTTCTTC
CASSETGTPSSYNEQFF
>TRBJ2-2|TRBV11-2|.|.
TGTGCCAGCAGCCGAGGGGGGACAGACAACACCGGGGAGCTGTTTTTT
CASSRGGTDNTGELFF
>TRBJ2-5|TRBV12-2|.|.
TGTGCAAGTCGCTTTAGCGGGAGAGAGACCCAGTACTTC
CASRFSGRETQYF